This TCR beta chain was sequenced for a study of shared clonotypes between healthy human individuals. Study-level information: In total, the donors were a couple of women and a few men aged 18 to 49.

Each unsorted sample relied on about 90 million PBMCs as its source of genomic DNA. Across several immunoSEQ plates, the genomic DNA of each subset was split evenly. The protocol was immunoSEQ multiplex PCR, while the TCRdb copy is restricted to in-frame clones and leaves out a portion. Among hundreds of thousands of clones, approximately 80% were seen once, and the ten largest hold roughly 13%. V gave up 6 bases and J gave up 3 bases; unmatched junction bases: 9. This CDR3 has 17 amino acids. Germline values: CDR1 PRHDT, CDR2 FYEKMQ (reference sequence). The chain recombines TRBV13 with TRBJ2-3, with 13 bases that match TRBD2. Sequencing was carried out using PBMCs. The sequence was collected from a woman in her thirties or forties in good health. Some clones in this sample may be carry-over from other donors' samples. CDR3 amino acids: CASSGGLAGVRTDTQYF. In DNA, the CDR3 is TGTGCCAGCAGTGGAGGACTAGCGGGAGTAAGAACAGATACGCAGTATTTT.